This TCR beta chain is from a study of cytomegalovirus exposure and HLA in healthy donors. Study-wide points: TCR beta chain V- and J-gene trimming was linked, in a later analysis, to a missense variant in DCLRE1C. It emerged from a later analysis that several of the most significant clusters appeared to be linked to common viral pathogens.

The study ran its PCR with 60 Vbeta and 13 Jbeta primers. Assay used: immunoSEQ multiplex PCR; TCRdb lists only in-frame clones, some missing. The sample table sets out approximately 54,000 clones. V was clipped by 8 bases and J by 3 bases, with 14 bases between them. CDR1 and CDR2 from the germline V gene are MDHEN and SYDVKM. The CDR3 runs to 13 residues. In the case of this clone: What it recognizes is unknown.

At collection, donors were nominally healthy, but unrecorded immune exposures were probable. This chain uses TRBV28 with TRBJ2-7, with D maybe TRBD2 (6 bases). Input material: PBMCs. This TCR came from a woman aged 35 to 49 in good health and CMV-seronegative. CDR3 residues: CASSPSGGYEQYF. CDR3 sequence (DNA): TGTGCCAGCTCTCCCTCCGGGGGCTACGAGCAGTACTTC.